This TCR beta chain derives from a study of breast tumors, draining lymph nodes, adjacent tissues. Study results and limitations: Tumor TCR diversity was below lymph nodes but above nontumor tissue. That most tumor T cells come from lymph nodes remained unproven.

There are many counts of this clonotype. The antigen remains undetermined. This CDR3 is built from 14 residues. Germline CDR1 reads MNHEY; CDR2 reads SMNVEV (reference sequence). Germline trimming cut 6 bases from V and 10 bases from J; bases unmatched to any gene: 8. TCRdb reanalysed the multiplex PCR reads using MiXCR and keeps one entry per CDR3 protein. The data contain around 290,000 distinct CDR3 sequences, 30% to 35% of them singletons. Axillary draining lymph nodes of breast cancer patients supplied the node samples. This receptor was taken from a female donor with breast cancer. Some clones in this sample may be carry-over from other donors' samples. The chain has TRBV27 and TRBJ1-6; 8 bases line up with TRBD1. The sequencing sample was made of axillary lymph node tissue. This chain's CDR3 is CASRPPGGGSPLHF. As DNA, the CDR3 is TGTGCCAGCAGGCCCCCAGGGGGCGGATCACCCCTCCACTTT.